This T cell receptor (beta chain) was sequenced for a study of T cell repertoires in cytomegalovirus infection. The wider study: Public TCR beta signatures indicated both CMV infection and matching HLA type. Findings and limits, study-wide: Dominating the ex vivo response were HLA-C-restricted CMV-specific TCR beta clonotypes. Public TCR beta family frequency separated CMV-and-HLA carriers, including in an independent cohort.

In regard to this clonotype: Its antigen is not known.

Germline CDR1 and CDR2: SEHNR and FQNEAQ (reference sequence). V lost 2 bases to trimming and J lost 6 bases, with 4 bases between them. The CDR3 sequence is 11 residues long. TCRdb ran MiXCR on the reads and lists one entry per CDR3 protein. The table lists roughly 630,000 distinct CDR3 sequences, 20% to 30% of them singletons. The sequenced material came from CD8+ T cells from PBMCs. J is TRBJ1-1 and V is TRBV7-9, with D unresolved. The clonotype originates from a human donor in good health (CMV status not recorded). Some clones in this sample may be carry-over from other donors' samples. The CDR3, as DNA: TGTGCCAGCAGCTTAAATCCTGAAGCTTTCTTT. It codes for CASSLNPEAFF.